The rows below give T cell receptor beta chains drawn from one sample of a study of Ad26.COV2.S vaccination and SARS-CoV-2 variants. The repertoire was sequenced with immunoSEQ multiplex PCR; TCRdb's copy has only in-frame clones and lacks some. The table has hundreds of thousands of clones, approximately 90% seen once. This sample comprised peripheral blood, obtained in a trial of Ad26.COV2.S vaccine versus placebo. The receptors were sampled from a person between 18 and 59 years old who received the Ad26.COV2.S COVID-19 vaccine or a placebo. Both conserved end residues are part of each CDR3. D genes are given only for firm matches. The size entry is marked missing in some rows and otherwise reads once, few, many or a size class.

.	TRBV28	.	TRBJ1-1	TGTGCCAGCAGTTTCTGGTGGGAGCAGAGCTACACTGAAGCTTTCTTT	CASSFWWEQSYTEAFF
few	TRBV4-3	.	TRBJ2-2	TGCGCCAGCAGCCAAGATCCGGGACTGATTGGCCCCGGGGAGCTGTTTTTT	CASSQDPGLIGPGELFF
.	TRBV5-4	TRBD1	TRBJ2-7	TGTGCCAGCAGCAGGGACAGGACTATGCAGCAGTACTTC	CASSRDRTMQQYF
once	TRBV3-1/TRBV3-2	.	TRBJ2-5	TGTGCCAGCAGCCGGTTTCCCCGCGGGCACCAAGAGACCCAGTACTTC	CASSRFPRGHQETQYF
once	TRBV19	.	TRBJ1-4	TGTGCCAGTACCCCCTGGTCGAGAGCAACTAATGAAAAACTGTTTTTT	CASTPWSRATNEKLFF
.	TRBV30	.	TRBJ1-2	TGTGCCTGGAACGCCGGGAACTATGGCTACACCTTC	CAWNAGNYGYTF
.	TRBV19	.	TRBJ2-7	TGTGCCAGTAGTCCTCCCCGACTGTCTTCGGGTGGCGAGCAGTACTTC	CASSPPRLSSGGEQYF
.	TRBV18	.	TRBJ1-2	TGTGCCAGCTCACCACGGGACGACGGCTACACCTTC	CASSPRDDGYTF
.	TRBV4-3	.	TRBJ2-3	TGCGCCAGCAGCCAAGATCCAACAAAGAGCACAGATACGCAGTATTTT	CASSQDPTKSTDTQYF
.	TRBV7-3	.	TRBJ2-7	TGTGCCAGCAGCTTAGGCCCAGGGAAGTACGAGCAGTACTTC	CASSLGPGKYEQYF
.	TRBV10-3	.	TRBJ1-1	TGTGCCATCAGTGAAAGGGTCGATGGCACTGAAGCTTTCTTT	CAISERVDGTEAFF
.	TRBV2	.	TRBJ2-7	TGTGCCAGCAGAGGAGACATGTACTCCTACGAGCAGTACTTC	CASRGDMYSYEQYF
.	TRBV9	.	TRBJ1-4	TGTGCCAGCAGCGTAGGAGTGGTTGCAACTAATGAAAAACTGTTTTTT	CASSVGVVATNEKLFF
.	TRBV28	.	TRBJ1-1	TGTGCCAGCCGAGAACTCGGGGATTTGGGCACTGAAGCTTTCTTT	CASRELGDLGTEAFF
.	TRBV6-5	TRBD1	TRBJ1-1	TGTGCCAGCAGTTATTTAGGACAGGGCAACACTGAAGCTTTCTTT	CASSYLGQGNTEAFF
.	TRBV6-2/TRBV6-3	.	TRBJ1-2	TGTGCCAGCAGTTATTTTCGATCGATTGGCTACACCTTC	CASSYFRSIGYTF
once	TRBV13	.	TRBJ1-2	TGTGCCAGCAGCTCAATGGGGCTCTACGGCTACACCTTC	CASSSMGLYGYTF
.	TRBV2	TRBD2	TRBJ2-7	TGTGCCAGCAGTGAAATTGGGACTAGCGGGAACGAGCAGTACTTC	CASSEIGTSGNEQYF
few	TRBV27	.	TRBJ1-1	TGTGCCAGCACCCCGGGATTTTCCTTTGAGAGGACTGAAGCTTTCTTT	CASTPGFSFERTEAFF
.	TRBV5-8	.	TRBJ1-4	TGTGCCAGCAGCTTGGAGGGGCGAACTAATGAAAAACTGTTTTTT	CASSLEGRTNEKLFF
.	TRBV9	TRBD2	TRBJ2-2	TGTGCCAGCCCAGGTCTAGCGGATACCGGGGAGCTGTTTTTT	CASPGLADTGELFF
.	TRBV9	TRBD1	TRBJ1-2	TGTGCCAGCAGCGTAGCGGGACAGGTGGCTGGCTACACCTTC	CASSVAGQVAGYTF
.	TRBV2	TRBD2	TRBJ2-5	TGTGCCAGCAGTGAAGGGGGACTAGCGGGAGGTTATTTCGGAGAGACCCAGTACTTC	CASSEGGLAGGYFGETQYF
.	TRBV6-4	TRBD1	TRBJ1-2	TGTGCCAGCAGTGAGGGACAGGGGGCTTCCGATGGCTACACCTTC	CASSEGQGASDGYTF
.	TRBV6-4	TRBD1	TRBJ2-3	TGTGCCAGCAGCTCCGGACAGGGAATCACAGATACGCAGTATTTT	CASSSGQGITDTQYF
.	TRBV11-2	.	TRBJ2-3	TGTGCCAGCAGCCGTACCGGGACGGAAACAGATACGCAGTATTTT	CASSRTGTETDTQYF
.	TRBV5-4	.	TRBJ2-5	TGTGCCAGCAGCTCCTGGGGTGAGGGGACGGAGACCCAGTACTTC	CASSSWGEGTETQYF
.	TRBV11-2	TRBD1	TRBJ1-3	TGTGCCAGCAGCTCAGGGACAGGGGGCGCGTACACCATATATTTT	CASSSGTGGAYTIYF
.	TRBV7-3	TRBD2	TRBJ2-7	TGTGCCAGCAGCTTAACGACCCCTAGCGGCTACGAGCAGTACTTC	CASSLTTPSGYEQYF
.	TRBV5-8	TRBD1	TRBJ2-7	TGTGCCAGCAGCGCGTTCGGGACAGCTACCTACGAGCAGTACTTC	CASSAFGTATYEQYF
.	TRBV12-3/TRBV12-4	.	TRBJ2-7	TGTGCCAGCAGTCCGACAGAAACCTACGAGCAGTACTTC	CASSPTETYEQYF
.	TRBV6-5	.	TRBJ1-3	TGTGCCAGCAGTTACGGAGTCTCTGGAAACACCATATATTTT	CASSYGVSGNTIYF
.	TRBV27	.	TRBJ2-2	TGTGCCAGCAGCGGAGCCACCACGAACACCGGGGAGCTGTTTTTT	CASSGATTNTGELFF
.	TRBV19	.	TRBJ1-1	TGTGCCAGTAGTATTTTCAGGGGTAGTGGCACTGAAGCTTTCTTT	CASSIFRGSGTEAFF
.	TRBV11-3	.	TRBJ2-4	TGTGCCAGCAGCTTAGTGCGGGTTGAAAACATTCAGTACTTC	CASSLVRVENIQYF